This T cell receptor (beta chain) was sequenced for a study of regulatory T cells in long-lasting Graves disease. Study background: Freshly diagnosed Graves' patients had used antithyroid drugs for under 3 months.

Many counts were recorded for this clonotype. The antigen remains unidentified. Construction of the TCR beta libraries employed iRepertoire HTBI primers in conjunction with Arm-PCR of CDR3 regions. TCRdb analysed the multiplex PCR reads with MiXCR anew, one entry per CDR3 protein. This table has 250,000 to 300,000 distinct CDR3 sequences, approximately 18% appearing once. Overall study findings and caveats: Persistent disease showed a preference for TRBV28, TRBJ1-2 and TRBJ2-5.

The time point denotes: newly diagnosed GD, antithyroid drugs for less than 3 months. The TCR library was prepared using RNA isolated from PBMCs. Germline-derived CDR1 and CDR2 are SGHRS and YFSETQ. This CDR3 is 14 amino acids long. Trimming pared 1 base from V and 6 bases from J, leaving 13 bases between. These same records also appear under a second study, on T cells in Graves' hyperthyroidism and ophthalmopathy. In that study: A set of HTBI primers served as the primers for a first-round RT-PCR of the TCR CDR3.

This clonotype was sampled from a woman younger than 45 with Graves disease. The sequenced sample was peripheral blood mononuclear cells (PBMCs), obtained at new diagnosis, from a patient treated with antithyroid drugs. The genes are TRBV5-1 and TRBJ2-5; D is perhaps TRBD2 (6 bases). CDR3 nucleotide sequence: TGCGCCAGCAGCTTGTCGGGGGACGGTCAGACCCAGTACTTC. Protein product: CASSLSGDGQTQYF.